These T cell receptor beta chains were read from a single sample in a study of cytomegalovirus exposure and HLA in healthy donors. Here immunoSEQ multiplex PCR was the method, and the copy in TCRdb shows in-frame clones only, minus some. The sample carries about 130,000 clones, about 82% recorded once. Sequences were obtained from PBMCs. These receptors were obtained from a man aged 45-65 years in good health and CMV-seronegative. Each CDR3 is given with its conserved first and last residue. D genes are given only for firm matches. The listing skips clone size in some rows; elsewhere it reads once, few, many or a size class.

V: TRBV7-2
D: TRBD2
size: .
J: TRBJ2-1
DNA: TGTGCCAGCAGCTTACCAACTAGCGGGGGGGCCGATGAGCAGTTCTTC
CDR3: CASSLPTSGGADEQFF

V: TRBV28
D: .
size: .
J: TRBJ1-3
DNA: TGTGCCAGCAGTCTCCCGCTAAAGGGGAACACCATATATTTT
CDR3: CASSLPLKGNTIYF

V: TRBV9
D: .
size: few
J: TRBJ1-6
DNA: TGTGCCAGCAGCCGAACTTCAAGGGAGGAGGGTTCACCCCTCCACTTT
CDR3: CASSRTSREEGSPLHF

V: TRBV7-8
D: TRBD2
size: .
J: TRBJ2-7
DNA: TGTGCCAGCAGCTTAGTTCATAGACTAGCGGGGATCTACGAGCAGTACTTC
CDR3: CASSLVHRLAGIYEQYF

V: TRBV19
D: .
size: once
J: TRBJ1-1
DNA: TGTGCCAGTAGGGTAGGGACACCGAACACTGAAGCTTTCTTT
CDR3: CASRVGTPNTEAFF

V: TRBV10-1
D: .
size: .
J: TRBJ1-1
DNA: TGCGCCAGTAGTGAGTCCGGGAACACTGAAGCTTTCTTT
CDR3: CASSESGNTEAFF

V: TRBV6-4
D: .
size: few
J: TRBJ2-1
DNA: TGTGCTAGCAGTCCGACAGAGAACTCCTACAATGAGCAGTTCTTC
CDR3: CASSPTENSYNEQFF

V: TRBV5-4
D: .
size: .
J: TRBJ2-7
DNA: TGTGCCAGCAGGTTGGACAAGGGGTCGCAGTACTTC
CDR3: CASRLDKGSQYF

V: TRBV7-3
D: .
size: .
J: TRBJ1-1
DNA: TGTGCCAGCAGCTTAATGGAGGCAGGGAACACTGAAGCTTTCTTT
CDR3: CASSLMEAGNTEAFF

V: TRBV2
D: .
size: few
J: TRBJ2-3
DNA: TGTGCCAGCAGTCTCGGGAGCACAGATACGCAGTATTTT
CDR3: CASSLGSTDTQYF

V: TRBV7-2
D: TRBD1
size: .
J: TRBJ2-6
DNA: TGTGCCAGCAGCAGTGGACAGGGAGCCAACGTCCTGACTTTC
CDR3: CASSSGQGANVLTF

V: TRBV19
D: TRBD2
size: .
J: TRBJ2-3
DNA: TGTGCCAGTAGCACCGGGGGGGAGATAGATACGCAGTATTTT
CDR3: CASSTGGEIDTQYF

V: TRBV6-4
D: .
size: few
J: TRBJ2-3
DNA: TGTGCCAGCAGTGAAGGGGTGACAGATACGCAGTATTTT
CDR3: CASSEGVTDTQYF

V: TRBV9
D: TRBD2
size: .
J: TRBJ2-5
DNA: TGTGCCAGCAGCATCCCTAGCGGGGGGGCGGATGAGACCCAGTACTTC
CDR3: CASSIPSGGADETQYF

V: TRBV9
D: .
size: .
J: TRBJ2-2
DNA: TGTGCCAGCAGCGTAGTCGGGGTTAACACCGGGGAGCTGTTTTTT
CDR3: CASSVVGVNTGELFF

V: TRBV11-1
D: TRBD1
size: .
J: TRBJ2-3
DNA: TGTGCCAGCAGCTCGACAGGGGGTTGGACAGATACGCAGTATTTT
CDR3: CASSSTGGWTDTQYF

V: TRBV4-1
D: .
size: .
J: TRBJ1-1
DNA: TGCGCCAGCAGCCAGCTGAGGGTGGCGAGGGCCACTGAAGCTTTCTTT
CDR3: CASSQLRVARATEAFF

V: TRBV5-4
D: TRBD2
size: .
J: TRBJ2-3
DNA: TGTGCCAGCAGCTTGGCCCACGGGGGGAGCACAGATACGCAGTATTTT
CDR3: CASSLAHGGSTDTQYF

V: TRBV6-5
D: .
size: .
J: TRBJ2-5
DNA: TGTGCCAGCAGTTACTCGAGTGGGGGGGGCATAGAGACCCAGTACTTC
CDR3: CASSYSSGGGIETQYF

V: TRBV7-9
D: .
size: .
J: TRBJ1-4
DNA: TGTTCCAGCAGCTCCACTGATGAAAAACTGTTTTTT
CDR3: CSSSSTDEKLFF

V: TRBV2
D: TRBD1
size: once
J: TRBJ2-6
DNA: TGTGCCAGCAGAGTAGACAGGGGAGGTGTCTCTGGGGCCAACGTCCTGACTTTC
CDR3: CASRVDRGGVSGANVLTF

V: TRBV7-9
D: .
size: .
J: TRBJ1-1
DNA: TGTGCCAGCAGCCTCCAGCGGGATGAAGCTTTCTTT
CDR3: CASSLQRDEAFF

V: TRBV11-2
D: .
size: .
J: TRBJ2-3
DNA: TGTGCCAGCAGGGCCTGGGGGCGATACGTAAATACGCAGTATTTT
CDR3: CASRAWGRYVNTQYF

V: TRBV6-4
D: TRBD2
size: .
J: TRBJ2-1
DNA: TGTGCCAGCAGTGAGGGACTAGCGAACGTTGATGAGCAGTTCTTC
CDR3: CASSEGLANVDEQFF

V: TRBV7-3
D: TRBD2
size: once
J: TRBJ2-2
DNA: TGTGCCAGCGGTCCCGGGACTAGCAACACCGGGGAGCTGTTTTTT
CDR3: CASGPGTSNTGELFF

V: TRBV10-3
D: .
size: .
J: TRBJ1-6
DNA: TGTGCCATCAGTCTCGACAGAGATAATTCACCCCTCCACTTT
CDR3: CAISLDRDNSPLHF

V: TRBV7-8
D: TRBD2
size: .
J: TRBJ2-1
DNA: TGTGCCAGCAGCCCCATCAGGTGGCGGGGGGGCCGAGATGAGCAGTTCTTC
CDR3: CASSPIRWRGGRDEQFF

V: TRBV4-3
D: .
size: .
J: TRBJ2-7
DNA: TGCGCCAGCAGCCAAGCGGTAAGGGGCGAGCAGTACTTC
CDR3: CASSQAVRGEQYF

V: TRBV7-9
D: .
size: .
J: TRBJ2-5
DNA: TGTGCCAGCAGCTTAGGAGCGCGAGGGGAGACCCAGTACTTC
CDR3: CASSLGARGETQYF

V: TRBV15
D: .
size: .
J: TRBJ1-2
DNA: TGTGCCACCAGCAGACAGGGGCGATATGGCTACACCTTC
CDR3: CATSRQGRYGYTF

V: TRBV5-1
D: TRBD2
size: .
J: TRBJ2-3
DNA: TGCGCCAGCAGCTTCTCCGGGACTAGTAGATTGTATTTT
CDR3: CASSFSGTSRLYF

V: TRBV18
D: .
size: .
J: TRBJ2-2
DNA: TGTGCCAGCTCACCGCCCCCCCCGAGGGACACCGGGGAGCTGTTTTTT
CDR3: CASSPPPPRDTGELFF

V: TRBV29-1
D: .
size: few
J: TRBJ2-3
DNA: TGCAGCGTTCACTCGACAGGGAGGACAGATACGCAGTATTTT
CDR3: CSVHSTGRTDTQYF

V: TRBV18
D: .
size: .
J: TRBJ2-1
DNA: TGTGCCAGCTCACCCGACGCTGGGGAGTCCTACAATGAGCAGTTCTTC
CDR3: CASSPDAGESYNEQFF

V: TRBV7-2
D: TRBD2
size: .
J: TRBJ2-3
DNA: TGTGCCAGCAGGGGTGGCGGGGGAGATACGCAGTATTTT
CDR3: CASRGGGGDTQYF

V: TRBV7-2
D: .
size: .
J: TRBJ1-2
DNA: TGTGCCAGCAGCTTAGGGAGGGCGCGAGACTATGGCTACACCTTC
CDR3: CASSLGRARDYGYTF

V: TRBV7-3
D: .
size: .
J: TRBJ2-2
DNA: TGTGCCAGCAGCCCCCAGGGGCACAACACCGGGGAGCTGTTTTTT
CDR3: CASSPQGHNTGELFF

V: TRBV7-9
D: .
size: .
J: TRBJ2-7
DNA: TGTGCCAGCAGCCCTCAGAACGAGCAGTACTTC
CDR3: CASSPQNEQYF

V: TRBV4-2
D: .
size: .
J: TRBJ1-1
DNA: TGTGCCAGCAGCCCCGATCAGGAGGCGCGGAACACTGAAGCTTTCTTT
CDR3: CASSPDQEARNTEAFF

V: TRBV5-1
D: TRBD2
size: .
J: TRBJ2-7
DNA: TGCGCCAGCAGCTTGTCGCCCAGCGGGGGCTCCTACGAGCAGTACTTC
CDR3: CASSLSPSGGSYEQYF

V: TRBV6-4
D: TRBD2
size: .
J: TRBJ2-3
DNA: TGTGCCAGCAGTGTGACTAGCGGACCCACAGATACGCAGTATTTT
CDR3: CASSVTSGPTDTQYF

V: TRBV28
D: TRBD1
size: few
J: TRBJ2-5
DNA: TGTGCCAGCAGGAAACAGGGGGCTAGGGGGGAGACCCAGTACTTC
CDR3: CASRKQGARGETQYF

V: TRBV7-9
D: TRBD1
size: .
J: TRBJ1-4
DNA: TGTGCCAGCAGCTCTAGGGGGCCCACTAATGAAAAACTGTTTTTT
CDR3: CASSSRGPTNEKLFF

V: TRBV19
D: .
size: once
J: TRBJ1-2
DNA: TGTGCCAGTAGTACCGCGGGCAGCGAAGGGTATGGCTACACCTTC
CDR3: CASSTAGSEGYGYTF

V: TRBV7-2
D: .
size: .
J: TRBJ1-2
DNA: TGTGCCAGCAGCTTAGGGGGGGGCGTGAACTATGGCTACACCTTC
CDR3: CASSLGGGVNYGYTF

V: TRBV11-2
D: .
size: once
J: TRBJ1-2
DNA: TGTGCCAGCAGCTTATCAAACAGCCCGGAAGGCTACACCTTC
CDR3: CASSLSNSPEGYTF

V: TRBV5-1
D: .
size: .
J: TRBJ2-7
DNA: TGCGCCAGCAGCTTGCAGGGTGTCGGTCCGGTCGAGCAGTACTTC
CDR3: CASSLQGVGPVEQYF

V: TRBV28
D: TRBD1
size: once
J: TRBJ1-2
DNA: TGTGCCAGCAGAGCTACGACCGGGACAGGGAAACATGGCTACACCTTC
CDR3: CASRATTGTGKHGYTF

V: TRBV7-9
D: .
size: .
J: TRBJ1-2
DNA: TGTGCCAGCAGCACCCGGACAGCAAACTATGGCTACACCTTC
CDR3: CASSTRTANYGYTF

V: TRBV7-2
D: TRBD1
size: .
J: TRBJ1-2
DNA: TGTGCCAGCAGTCCTCAGCAGGGACAGCCATACTCTAACTATGGCTACACCTTC
CDR3: CASSPQQGQPYSNYGYTF

V: TRBV4-1
D: .
size: .
J: TRBJ1-3
DNA: TGCGCCAGCAGCCCGGCGGGGGAGTTTGAGGGAAACACCATATATTTT
CDR3: CASSPAGEFEGNTIYF

V: TRBV16
D: .
size: .
J: TRBJ2-4
DNA: TGTGCCAGCAGCCAGGGGAGGCAGGACATTCAGTACTTC
CDR3: CASSQGRQDIQYF

V: TRBV29-1
D: TRBD2
size: .
J: TRBJ2-3
DNA: TGCAGCGTCTCCCCTAGCGGGGACAGCACAGATACGCAGTATTTT
CDR3: CSVSPSGDSTDTQYF

V: TRBV9
D: TRBD2
size: .
J: TRBJ2-5
DNA: TGTGCCAGCAGCGTAGTGGGACTAGCGGGCCTGGGGGCCCAGTACTTC
CDR3: CASSVVGLAGLGAQYF

V: TRBV20-1
D: .
size: .
J: TRBJ1-1
DNA: TGCAGTGCATCAGGGGTTAATGAAGCTTTCTTT
CDR3: CSASGVNEAFF

V: TRBV5-1
D: TRBD2
size: .
J: TRBJ2-3
DNA: TGCGCCAGCAGCTTTCTCCCTAGCGGGGGGAGAGATACGCAGTATTTT
CDR3: CASSFLPSGGRDTQYF

V: TRBV2
D: .
size: .
J: TRBJ1-6
DNA: TGTGCCAGCAGTGACAGGGAAAATTCACCCCTCCACTTT
CDR3: CASSDRENSPLHF

V: TRBV18
D: TRBD2
size: .
J: TRBJ2-1
DNA: TGTGCCAGCTCACCGAGAGCGGGGGGCCAATTACCTAACTACAATGAGCAGTTCTTC
CDR3: CASSPRAGGQLPNYNEQFF